The clone carrying this T cell receptor beta chain was observed at least ten times. The antigen remains undetermined. The sample originates from a study of T cells in Graves' hyperthyroidism and ophthalmopathy. The germline CDR1 and CDR2 sequences are DFQATT and SNEGSKA (reference sequence). The length of the CDR3 is 11 residues. Trimming took off 7 bases at V and 3 bases at J, with 10 bases between the two ends. Using RNA transcripts as the source, TCR beta CDR3 regions were amplified. TCR CDR3 regions were first amplified by RT-PCR with HTBI primers. TCRdb redid the calling of the multiplex PCR reads with MiXCR, one entry per CDR3 protein. The top ten hold roughly a third of the sample, which has 200,000 to 300,000 distinct CDR3 sequences, roughly 22% seen once. PBMCs came from 10 ml fresh peripheral blood. General study points: Most thyroid-expanded clonotypes above 0.001 were also found in blood. By a 13 V-J model, ophthalmopathy was set apart from stable hyperthyroidism.

Sequenced sample: blood. The clonotype originates from a middle-aged woman with Graves' ophthalmopathy. The chain recombines TRBV20-1 with TRBJ2-7; tentative D call: TRBD2 (5 bases). The CDR3 nucleotides are TGCAGTGTGGTGAGGGTCTACGAGCAGTACTTC. Protein product: CSVVRVYEQYF.